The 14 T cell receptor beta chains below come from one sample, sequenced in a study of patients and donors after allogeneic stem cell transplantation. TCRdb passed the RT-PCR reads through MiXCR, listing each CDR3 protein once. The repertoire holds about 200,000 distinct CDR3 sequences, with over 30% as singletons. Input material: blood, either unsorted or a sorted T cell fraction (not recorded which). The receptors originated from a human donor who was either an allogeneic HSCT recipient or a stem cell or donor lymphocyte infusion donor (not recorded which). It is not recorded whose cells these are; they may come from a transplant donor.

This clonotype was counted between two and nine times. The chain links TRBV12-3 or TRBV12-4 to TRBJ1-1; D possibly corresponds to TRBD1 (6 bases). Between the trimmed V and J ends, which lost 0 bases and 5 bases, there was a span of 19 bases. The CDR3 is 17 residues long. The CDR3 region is CASSLALWGGARTEAFF. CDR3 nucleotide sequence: TGTGCCAGCAGTTTAGCGCTGTGGGGGGGCGCGAGGACTGAAGCTTTCTTT.

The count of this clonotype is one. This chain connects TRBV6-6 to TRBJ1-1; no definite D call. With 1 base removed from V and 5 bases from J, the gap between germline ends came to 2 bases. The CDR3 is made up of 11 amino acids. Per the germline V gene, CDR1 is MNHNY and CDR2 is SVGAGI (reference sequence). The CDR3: CASSYFTEAFF. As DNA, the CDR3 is TGTGCCAGCAGTTACTTTACTGAAGCTTTCTTT.

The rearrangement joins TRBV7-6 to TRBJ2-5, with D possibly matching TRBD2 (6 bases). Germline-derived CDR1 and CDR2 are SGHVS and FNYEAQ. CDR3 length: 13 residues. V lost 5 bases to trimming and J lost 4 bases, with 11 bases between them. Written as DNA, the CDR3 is TGTGCCAGCAGCCGGGGGTGGGGAGAGACCCAGTACTTC. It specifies CASSRGWGETQYF.

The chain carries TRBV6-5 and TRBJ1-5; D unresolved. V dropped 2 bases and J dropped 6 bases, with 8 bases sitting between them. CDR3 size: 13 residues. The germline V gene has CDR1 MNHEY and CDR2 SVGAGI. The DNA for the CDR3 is TGTGCCAGCAGTTACGGGCAAGGTCAGCCCCAGCATTTT. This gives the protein CASSYGQGQPQHF.

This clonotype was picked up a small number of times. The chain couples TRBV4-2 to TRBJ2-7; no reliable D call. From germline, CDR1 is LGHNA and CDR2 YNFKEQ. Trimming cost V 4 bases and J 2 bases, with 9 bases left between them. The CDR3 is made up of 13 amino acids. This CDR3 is CASSPRRTYEQYF. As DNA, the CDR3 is TGTGCCAGCAGCCCGCGACGAACCTACGAGCAGTACTTC.

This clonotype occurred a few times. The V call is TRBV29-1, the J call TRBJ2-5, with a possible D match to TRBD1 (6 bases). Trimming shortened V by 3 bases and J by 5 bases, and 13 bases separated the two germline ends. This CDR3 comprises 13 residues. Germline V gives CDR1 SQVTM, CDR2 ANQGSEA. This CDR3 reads CSVDRTVRETQYF. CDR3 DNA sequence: TGCAGCGTTGATCGGACAGTAAGGGAGACCCAGTACTTC.

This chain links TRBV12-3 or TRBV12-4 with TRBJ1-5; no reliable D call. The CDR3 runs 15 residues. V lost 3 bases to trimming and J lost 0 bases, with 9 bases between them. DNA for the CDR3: TGTGCCAGCAGTTTCTCCAGGCGTAGCAATCAGCCCCAGCATTTT. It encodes CASSFSRRSNQPQHF.

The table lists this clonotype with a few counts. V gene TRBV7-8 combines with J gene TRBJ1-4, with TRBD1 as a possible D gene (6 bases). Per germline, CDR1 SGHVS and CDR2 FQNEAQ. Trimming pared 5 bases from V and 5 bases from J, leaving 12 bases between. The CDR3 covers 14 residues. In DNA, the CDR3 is TGTGCCAGCAGCCCCGGGACATGGAATGAAAAACTGTTTTTT. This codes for CASSPGTWNEKLFF.

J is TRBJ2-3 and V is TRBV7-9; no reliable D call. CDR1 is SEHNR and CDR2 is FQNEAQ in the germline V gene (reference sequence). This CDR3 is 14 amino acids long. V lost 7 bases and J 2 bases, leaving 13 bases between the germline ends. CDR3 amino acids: CASTLGPDTDTQYF. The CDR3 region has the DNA TGTGCCAGCACCCTAGGCCCGGACACAGATACGCAGTATTTT.

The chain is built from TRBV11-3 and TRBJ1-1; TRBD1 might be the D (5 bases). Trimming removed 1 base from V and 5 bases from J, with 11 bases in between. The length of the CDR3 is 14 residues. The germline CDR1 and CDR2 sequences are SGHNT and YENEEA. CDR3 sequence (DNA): TGTGCCAGCAGCTTAGGCGGGGGACGAACTGAAGCTTTCTTT. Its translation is CASSLGGGRTEAFF.

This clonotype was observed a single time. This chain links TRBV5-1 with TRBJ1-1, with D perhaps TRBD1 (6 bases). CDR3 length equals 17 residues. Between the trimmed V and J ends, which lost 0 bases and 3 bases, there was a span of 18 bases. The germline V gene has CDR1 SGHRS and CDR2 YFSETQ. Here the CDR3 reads CASSLALGQGGYTEAFF. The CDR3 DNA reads TGCGCCAGCAGCTTGGCCTTGGGACAAGGGGGTTACACTGAAGCTTTCTTT. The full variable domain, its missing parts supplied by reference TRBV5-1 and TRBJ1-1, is KAGVTQTPRYLIKTRGQQVTLSCSPISGHRSVSWYQQTPGQGLQFLFEYFSETQRNKGNFPGRFSGRQFSNSRSEMNVSTLELGDSALYLCASSLALGQGGYTEAFFGQGTRLTVV.

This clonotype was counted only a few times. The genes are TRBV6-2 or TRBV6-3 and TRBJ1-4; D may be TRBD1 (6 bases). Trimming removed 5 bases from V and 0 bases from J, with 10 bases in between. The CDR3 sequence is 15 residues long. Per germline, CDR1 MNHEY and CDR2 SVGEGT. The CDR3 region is CASSRQDTTNEKLFF. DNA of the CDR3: TGTGCCAGCAGTCGACAGGACACAACTAATGAAAAACTGTTTTTT.

The CDR3 is CASSQAGVGQYF. The CDR3 DNA is TGTGCCAGCAGCCAAGCCGGGGTTGGGCAGTATTTT. The genes are TRBV14 and TRBJ2-3, with D possibly matching TRBD2 (5 bases). Germline V CDR1 and CDR2: SGHDN, FVKESK. The CDR3 length is 12 residues. Trimming pared 1 base from V and 11 bases from J, leaving 10 bases between. Using reference TRBV14 and TRBJ2-3 for the parts outside the CDR3, the full variable domain is EAGVTQFPSHSVIEKGQTVTLRCDPISGHDNLYWYRRVMGKEIKFLLHFVKESKQDESGMPNNRFLAERTGGTYSTLKVQPAELEDSGVYFCASSQAGVGQYFGPGTRLTVL.

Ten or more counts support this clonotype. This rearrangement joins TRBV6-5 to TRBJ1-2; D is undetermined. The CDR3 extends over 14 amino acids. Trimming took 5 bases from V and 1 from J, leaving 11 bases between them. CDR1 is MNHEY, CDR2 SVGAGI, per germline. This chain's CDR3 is CASSTKRDNYGYTF. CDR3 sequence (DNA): TGTGCCAGCAGTACGAAACGGGATAACTATGGCTACACCTTC.